This T cell receptor beta chain was found in a study of T cell responses to AZD1222 COVID-19 vaccine. General study findings and limits: The breadth and depth of Spike-specific TCRs increased once two AZD1222 doses had been given. In a largely white British group with more females than males, clonal diversity was possibly underestimated. Regions 160-218 and 743-854 held dominance among vaccine-associated CD4 TCRs, which spanned spike.

The J segment lost 0 bases and the V segment lost 3 bases, leaving 7 bases of the junction unmatched. CDR1 and CDR2 (germline): SEHNR, FQNEAQ (reference sequence). There are 16 residues in the CDR3. In this sample, this clone turned up once. The antigen remains undetermined. Data came from immunoSEQ multiplex PCR; TCRdb stores just in-frame clones and leaves some out. Of some 150,000 clones in the sample, approximately 85% were seen once. V and J are TRBV7-9 and TRBJ1-2; 7 bases match TRBD1. The sequences come from peripheral blood, collected 28 days after the second dose of the MenACWY control vaccine. The receptor's source is an adult who received the MenACWY meningococcal vaccine as a control. The CDR3 spells CASSFWQGGSNYGYTF. CDR3 sequence (DNA): TGTGCCAGCAGCTTCTGGCAGGGGGGTTCTAACTATGGCTACACCTTC.